The 6 T cell receptor beta chains presented below share a single source sample, sequenced in a study of cytomegalovirus exposure and HLA in healthy donors (TCRdb year 2017). The method behind the library was the immunoSEQ multiplex PCR assay. For the multiplex PCR, a mixture combining 60 forward primers for TCR Vbeta segments and 13 reverse primers for TCR Jbeta segments was used. The clones in this table, taken by TCRdb from immuneACCESS, are in-frame only. Not every clone is retained; where verified, under half of the shortfall comes from an unresolved V gene, and the cause of the rest is unknown. Here the sample has under 200,000 clones; about 86% occur a single time. The top ten constitute around 0.31% of the sample. Source material: PBMCs. These receptors came from a woman in her 30s in good health and CMV-seronegative.

The J gene is TRBJ2-7, the V gene TRBV28; D gene ambiguous. V dropped 3 bases and J dropped 5 bases, with 5 bases sitting between them. This CDR3 has 11 residues. CDR1 and CDR2 (germline): MDHEN, SYDVKM. CDR3 sequence: CASSFENEQYF. The CDR3 DNA sequence: TGTGCCAGCAGTTTTGAGAACGAGCAGTACTTC. The full variable domain, in which reference TRBV28 and TRBJ2-7 provide the parts outside the CDR3, is DVKVTQSSRYLVKRTGEKVFLECVQDMDHENMFWYRQDPGLGLRLIYFSYDVKMKEKGDIPEGYSVSREKKERFSLILESASTNQTSMYLCASSFENEQYFGPGTRLTVT.

The gene calls are TRBV27 and TRBJ2-5; TRBD2 matches 10 bases. The CDR3 consists of 15 residues. From germline, CDR1 is MNHEY and CDR2 SMNVEV (reference sequence). The trim removed 6 bases at V and 5 bases at J, leaving 9 bases unmatched. The CDR3 DNA reads as TGTGCCAGCAGGGCCCAGCGGGAGGGTTTGGAGACCCAGTACTTC. Translating it yields CASRAQREGLETQYF.

This chain links TRBV5-1 with TRBJ1-1, with D possibly being TRBD1 (6 bases). V was pared by 2 bases and J by 4 bases, with 12 bases between. CDR3 size: 14 residues. Germline CDR1 is SGHRS and CDR2 is YFSETQ. The CDR3 coding sequence is TGCGCCAGCAGCTTCGGGACACCGGGCACTGAAGCTTTCTTT. This gives the protein CASSFGTPGTEAFF.

This rearrangement joins TRBV15 to TRBJ2-7, with D maybe TRBD1 (5 bases). The CDR3 spans 12 residues. Germline CDR1 reads LNHNV; CDR2 reads YYDKDF (reference sequence). V lost 2 bases, J lost 6 bases, and 8 bases lay in between. In nucleotides, the CDR3 is TGTGCCACCAGCAGACAGGGCCCCGAGCAGTACTTC. Its translation is CATSRQGPEQYF.

With respect to this clone: One junction end does not reproduce the germline sequence, and a read error may be involved. The rearrangement joins TRBV14 to TRBJ2-1, with TRBD2 identical over 9 bases. The CDR3 has 13 amino acids. Germline CDR1 and CDR2: SGHDN and FVKESK. The CDR3: CASSMSSGTSLLF. The CDR3, as DNA: TGTGCCAGCAGCATGAGTTCCGGGACTAGCCTTCTCTTC.

The chain employs TRBV7-2 and TRBJ1-1; no clear D. Trimming removed 5 bases at V and 4 bases at J, with 17 bases between. The CDR3 sequence is 15 residues long. Per germline, CDR1 SGHTA and CDR2 FQGNSA. This chain's CDR3 is CASSPAFGMATEAFF. For the CDR3, the DNA is TGTGCCAGCAGCCCCGCGTTCGGGATGGCCACTGAAGCTTTCTTT.